These 24 T cell receptor beta chains originate from one sample sequenced in a study of cytomegalovirus exposure and HLA in healthy donors. Sequenced by immunoSEQ multiplex PCR; TCRdb stores in-frame clones only, minus some. The table includes about 400,000 clones, 75% to 90% detected once. Sequenced sample: PBMCs. These receptors originate from a woman between 18 and 29 years old in good health and CMV-seronegative.

The rearrangement links TRBV5-4 to TRBJ2-7, with TRBD1 matching 7 bases. The CDR3 length is 15 residues. The V gene's germline CDR1 is SGHNT and CDR2 YYREEE (reference sequence). V shed 3 bases and J 6 bases; nucleotides not matched to a gene: 12. The CDR3 reads CASSSGGTGHGEQYF. CDR3 DNA sequence: TGTGCCAGCAGCTCAGGGGGTACAGGGCACGGCGAGCAGTACTTC.

Here the CDR3 reads CASSPAEPRAYNEQFF. The CDR3 DNA reads as TGTGCCAGCTCACCCGCAGAACCCCGGGCCTACAATGAGCAGTTCTTC. The chain links TRBV18 to TRBJ2-1; D unresolved. The V gene's germline CDR1 is KGHSH and CDR2 LQKENI. The CDR3 consists of 16 residues. Trimming removed 3 bases from V and 2 bases from J, with 14 bases in between.

The chain recombines TRBV7-9 with TRBJ2-2, with D perhaps matching TRBD1 (5 bases). Germline-derived CDR1 and CDR2 are SEHNR and FQNEAQ (reference sequence). Trimming cost V 1 base and J 6 bases, with 12 bases left between them. The CDR3 is made up of 15 amino acids. The CDR3 DNA is TGTGCCAGCAGCTTAGAGGGCAGGGCGCCCGGGGAGCTGTTTTTT. Protein sequence: CASSLEGRAPGELFF.

The chain links TRBV6-1 to TRBJ2-2, with TRBD1 matching over 11 bases. Germline values: CDR1 MNHNS, CDR2 SASEGT. The CDR3 has 16 amino acids. After removal of 4 bases from V and 5 bases from J, the junction contained 6 bases not matched to a gene. The CDR3 region is CASSASGTGGTGELFF. The CDR3 region has the DNA TGTGCCAGCAGTGCATCCGGGACAGGGGGGACCGGGGAGCTGTTTTTT.

This clone turned up a few times. The chain uses TRBV7-9 and TRBJ2-7; 7 nucleotides align to TRBD2. This CDR3 has 18 amino acids. With 1 base clipped from V and 0 bases from J, the junction kept 12 bases outside the gene matches. From germline, CDR1 is SEHNR and CDR2 FQNEAQ (reference sequence). CDR3: CASSLVQGLRQSSYEQYF. The CDR3 DNA follows: TGTGCCAGCAGCTTAGTCCAGGGACTACGTCAAAGCTCCTACGAGCAGTACTTC.

A single count supports this clone. The J gene is TRBJ2-4, the V gene TRBV15; 10 bases map to TRBD2. Germline V gene sequence: CDR1 LNHNV, CDR2 YYDKDF (reference sequence). With V trimmed by 5 bases and J by 8 bases, 12 bases remained unmatched. The CDR3 extends over 16 amino acids. The CDR3 nucleotides read TGTGCCACCAGCCCTCTAGCGGGGGCCGGGGCTTACATTCAGTACTTC. Amino acid sequence: CATSPLAGAGAYIQYF.

The rearrangement uses TRBV29-1 and TRBJ2-1; 9 bases map to TRBD2. Germline CDR1 is SQVTM and CDR2 is ANQGSEA. The J segment lost 4 bases and the V segment lost 5 bases, leaving 6 bases of the junction unmatched. The CDR3 runs to 14 residues. The CDR3 region is CSVSASGMYNEQFF. The CDR3 bases are TGCAGCGTTTCTGCTAGCGGGATGTACAATGAGCAGTTCTTC.

This clone showed up just a few times. The CDR3: CASSPRREGYGYTF. Written as DNA, the CDR3 is TGTGCCAGCAGCCCAAGACGCGAGGGCTATGGCTACACCTTC. The V and J genes are TRBV11-2 and TRBJ1-2; D call uncertain. Germline lookup yields CDR1 SGHAT and CDR2 FQNNGV. This CDR3 has 14 residues. The V gene lost 5 bases and the J gene lost 4 bases, with 14 bases spanning the gap.

The J gene is TRBJ2-2, the V gene TRBV6-5, with D unclear. The V end was cut by 2 bases, the J end by 3 bases, with 7 bases between. Germline lookup yields CDR1 MNHEY and CDR2 SVGAGI. The CDR3 is 14 residues long. The CDR3 DNA reads TGTGCCAGCAGTTACCTCCCCGACACCGGGGAGCTGTTTTTT. Translation: CASSYLPDTGELFF.

This clone is a singleton in its sample. This chain joins TRBV5-4 and TRBJ2-1, with 14 positions matching TRBD2. Germline V gene data show CDR1 as SGHNT and CDR2 as YYREEE (reference sequence). This CDR3 comprises 17 residues. Trimming cost V 3 bases and J 10 bases; bases outside gene matches: 12. The CDR3 region is CASSWGLAGDPTMEQFF. The CDR3 DNA reads as TGTGCCAGCAGCTGGGGACTAGCGGGGGATCCTACAATGGAGCAGTTCTTC.

The V call is TRBV6-5, the J call TRBJ1-3, with D unclear. The V and J ends lost 6 bases and 3 bases respectively, with 12 bases between them. The germline gives CDR1 MNHEY, CDR2 SVGAGI. This CDR3 has 14 residues. The CDR3 sequence is CASSREGLGNTIYF. The CDR3 DNA reads TGTGCCAGCAGCCGTGAGGGTCTTGGAAACACCATATATTTT.

DNA for the CDR3: TGTGCCAGCAGTTTACCGGCGGGAGCCTCAGATACGCAGTATTTT. Amino acid sequence: CASSLPAGASDTQYF. V usage is TRBV28 and J usage is TRBJ2-3, with 7 bases that match TRBD2. V lost 2 bases and J lost 4; bases outside the gene matches: 6. Germline CDR1 is MDHEN and CDR2 is SYDVKM. The CDR3 is 15 amino acids.

At least ten counts were recorded for this clone. This sequence joins TRBV6-1 and TRBJ2-2, with D unclear. The V gene lost 7 bases and the J gene lost 0 bases, with 9 bases spanning the gap. The length of the CDR3 is 14 residues. Germline V gene data show CDR1 as MNHNS and CDR2 as SASEGT. The DNA for the CDR3 is TGTGCCAGCACCTTCTCAGCGAACACCGGGGAGCTGTTTTTT. It encodes CASTFSANTGELFF.

This sequence joins TRBV2 and TRBJ1-1; D perhaps matches TRBD1 (6 bases). Germline values: CDR1 SNHLY, CDR2 FYNNEI. V was trimmed by 3 bases and J by 0 bases, leaving 17 bases between them. The CDR3 runs 17 residues. Written as DNA, the CDR3 is TGTGCCAGCAGTGAGTTTCAAGGGCCAGGGGTGAACACTGAAGCTTTCTTT. It codes for CASSEFQGPGVNTEAFF.

DNA for the CDR3: TGTGCCAGCAGCTTGGACCAGATGATAACCTACAATGAGCAGTTCTTC. As protein: CASSLDQMITYNEQFF. The chain recombines TRBV5-6 with TRBJ2-1; D is undetermined. The V and J ends lost 0 bases and 2 bases respectively, with 12 bases between them. Germline CDR1 and CDR2: SGHDT and YYEEEE. The CDR3 is 16 amino acids. The full variable domain, in which reference TRBV5-6 and TRBJ2-1 provide the parts outside the CDR3, is DAGVTQSPTHLIKTRGQQVTLRCSPKSGHDTVSWYQQALGQGPQFIFQYYEEEERQRGNFPDRFSGHQFPNYSSELNVNALLLGDSALYLCASSLDQMITYNEQFFGPGTRLTVL.

The chain combines TRBV2 with TRBJ2-7, with unresolved D. Between the trimmed V and J ends, which lost 3 bases and 2 bases, there was a span of 8 bases. CDR1 is SNHLY, CDR2 FYNNEI, per germline. The CDR3 covers 13 residues. CDR3 sequence (DNA): TGTGCCAGCAGTGATAACAGAGCCTACGAGCAGTACTTC. Translation gives CASSDNRAYEQYF.

The chain combines TRBV27 with TRBJ1-4; tentatively, D is TRBD1 (6 bases). There are 15 residues in the CDR3. The germline V and J ends were trimmed by 6 bases and 4 bases, with 15 bases remaining between them. Germline CDR1 and CDR2: MNHEY and SMNVEV (reference sequence). The CDR3 DNA reads TGTGCCAGCAGCCCCCTGACAGGAGATAATGAAAAACTGTTTTTT. Its protein is CASSPLTGDNEKLFF.

This clone was counted only a few times. This chain connects TRBV18 to TRBJ1-6, with D unclear. CDR3 length: 15 amino acids. V lost 1 base and J lost 0, with 4 bases in between. Germline CDR1 reads KGHSH; CDR2 reads LQKENI. CDR3 residues: CASSPLSSYNSPLHF. The CDR3 nucleotides read TGTGCCAGCTCACCACTTAGCTCCTATAATTCACCCCTCCACTTT.

CDR3: CASSYSYQGANYGYTF. CDR3 nucleotide sequence: TGTGCCAGCAGTTATTCTTATCAGGGGGCAAACTATGGCTACACCTTC. V is TRBV6-5 and J is TRBJ1-2, with 8 bases that match TRBD1. CDR1 is MNHEY, CDR2 SVGAGI, per germline. V trimming: 3 bases; J trimming: 2 bases; junction bases outside the gene matches: 8. CDR3 length: 16 amino acids.

This clone was seen just once. DNA for the CDR3: TGTGCCAGCAGCTTAGGCAGATCCTCCTACAATGAGCAGTTCTTC. This translates into CASSLGRSSYNEQFF. The chain joins TRBV11-3 to TRBJ2-1; D is unresolved. CDR1 and CDR2 from the germline V gene are SGHNT and YENEEA. V lost 1 base to trimming and J lost 0 bases, with 7 bases between them. This CDR3 has 15 amino acids.

The rearrangement links TRBV5-1 to TRBJ2-1, with TRBD2 identical over 8 bases. The CDR3 runs 14 residues. From germline, CDR1 is SGHRS and CDR2 YFSETQ. V dropped 4 bases and J dropped 6; count of bases not matched to a gene: 6. The DNA of the CDR3 is TGCGCCAGCAGCCCCGGGGGGGCTAGCAATGAGCAGTTCTTC. Protein: CASSPGGASNEQFF.

This chain connects TRBV27 to TRBJ2-7, with 7 bases aligning to TRBD2. Germline V gene sequence: CDR1 MNHEY, CDR2 SMNVEV (reference sequence). Unmatched junction bases numbered 7, after V lost 2 bases and J lost 3 bases. This CDR3 has 15 amino acids. The chain's CDR3 is CASSLGGGAFYEQYF. The CDR3 coding sequence is TGTGCCAGCAGTTTAGGCGGGGGAGCCTTCTACGAGCAGTACTTC.

The chain is built from TRBV4-1 and TRBJ2-1; possibly TRBD1 for D (5 bases). The CDR3 has 16 residues. V lost 0 bases to trimming and J lost 5 bases, with 14 bases between them. Looked up from germline, CDR1 is MGHRA and CDR2 is YSYEKL. The chain's CDR3 is CASSQDFQGFDNEQFF. The CDR3, as DNA: TGCGCCAGCAGCCAAGATTTTCAGGGATTCGACAATGAGCAGTTCTTC.

This chain connects TRBV5-1 to TRBJ2-6; D gene unclear. V dropped 1 base and J dropped 4 bases, with 6 bases sitting between them. The CDR3 is 14 amino acids. Germline values: CDR1 SGHRS, CDR2 YFSETQ. The CDR3 region has the DNA TGCGCCAGCAGCTTGAATCTGGGGGCCAACGTCCTGACTTTC. This codes for CASSLNLGANVLTF.